A selection of T cell receptor beta chains follows, all from one sample in a study of blood T cell repertoires in COVID-19. The table came from immunoSEQ multiplex PCR; TCRdb's copy has only in-frame clones and leaves some out. Of about 33,000 clones listed, more than 70% are singletons. Sequencing used peripheral blood. These receptors came from a human donor in a cohort sampled during active COVID-19. The CDR3 runs from the conserved cysteine through the conserved F or W. The D gene is left open where the match is weak. Only part of the rows carry a size: once, few, many, or a class if the clone is expanded.

clone_size	v_call	d_call	j_call	cdr3_aa	cdr3_nt
NA	TRBV27	TRBD2	TRBJ2-7	CASSLSETAGVEQYF	TGTGCCAGCAGTTTATCGGAAACCGCGGGAGTCGAGCAGTACTTC
NA	TRBV9	TRBD1	TRBJ2-5	CASSVAGTVYQETQYF	TGTGCCAGCAGCGTAGCCGGGACAGTGTACCAAGAGACCCAGTACTTC
NA	TRBV7-8	NA	TRBJ1-3	CASSLGGTGNTIYF	TGTGCCAGCAGCTTAGGGGGCACGGGAAACACCATATATTTT
NA	TRBV27	NA	TRBJ1-5	CASSPSPTAMKFSNQPQHF	TGTGCCAGCAGTCCCTCCCCGACAGCTATGAAATTTAGCAATCAGCCCCAGCATTTT
few	TRBV2	NA	TRBJ1-2	CASSEAPPGGGNYGYTF	TGTGCCAGCAGTGAAGCCCCACCTGGGGGGGGCAACTATGGCTACACCTTC
NA	TRBV7-2	TRBD1	TRBJ1-2	CASSLGRGLVGGYTF	TGTGCCAGCAGCTTAGGCAGGGGGCTCGTGGGTGGCTACACCTTC
once	TRBV7-9	TRBD2	TRBJ2-7	CASSFLAGAGSYEQYF	TGTGCCAGCAGCTTTTTGGCGGGAGCCGGATCCTACGAGCAGTACTTC
NA	TRBV4-1	TRBD2	TRBJ2-2	CASSQGLGLAGDRGTGELFF	TGCGCCAGCAGCCAAGGTCTTGGACTAGCGGGAGATCGCGGCACCGGGGAGCTGTTTTTT
NA	TRBV7-9	TRBD1	TRBJ2-7	CASSYNRGEQYF	TGTGCCAGCAGCTATAACAGGGGCGAGCAGTACTTC
NA	TRBV29-1	TRBD1	TRBJ2-3	CSVRTGATDTQYF	TGCAGCGTTCGGACAGGGGCCACAGATACGCAGTATTTT
NA	TRBV15	NA	TRBJ1-1	CATSRRRVNTEAFF	TGTGCCACCAGCAGACGGAGAGTAAACACTGAAGCTTTCTTT
NA	TRBV2	NA	TRBJ1-6	CASASGTENSPLHF	TGTGCCAGCGCTAGCGGGACCGAGAATTCACCCCTCCACTTT
NA	TRBV7-9	NA	TRBJ2-3	CASSFGLRTDTQYF	TGTGCCAGCAGCTTCGGACTGCGCACAGATACGCAGTATTTT
NA	TRBV5-1	TRBD1	TRBJ2-3	CASSRDRGTDTQYF	TGCGCCAGTTCCCGGGACAGGGGTACAGATACGCAGTATTTT
NA	TRBV7-9	TRBD1	TRBJ2-4	CASSSTGGLYIQYF	TGTGCCAGCAGCTCTACAGGGGGCTTATACATTCAGTACTTC
NA	TRBV5-6	NA	TRBJ1-2	CASSSHRTGYTF	TGTGCCAGCAGCTCCCACAGGACTGGCTACACCTTC
NA	TRBV6-2/TRBV6-3	TRBD1	TRBJ2-3	CASSTGQGRDTQYF	TGTGCCAGCAGTACGGGACAGGGAAGGGATACGCAGTATTTT
NA	TRBV24-1	TRBD1	TRBJ2-2	CATSTSGGQGNTGELFF	TGTGCCACCAGTACTTCCGGGGGACAGGGGAACACTGGGGAGCTGTTTTTT
NA	TRBV5-1	NA	TRBJ1-2	CASSLDRPYGYTF	TGCGCCAGCAGCTTGGACAGGCCCTATGGCTACACCTTC
NA	TRBV7-8	TRBD2	TRBJ2-4	CASSLVGGTKNIQYF	TGTGCCAGCAGCTTAGTGGGGGGGACCAAAAACATTCAGTACTTC
NA	TRBV28	NA	TRBJ1-2	CASSYLGGGYGYTF	TGTGCCAGCAGTTACCTCGGGGGAGGCTATGGCTACACCTTC
NA	TRBV4-2	TRBD2	TRBJ2-5	CASSQEGGGARETQYF	TGTGCCAGCAGCCAAGAAGGCGGGGGGGCGAGGGAGACCCAGTACTTC
NA	TRBV7-9	TRBD1	TRBJ1-2	CASSLERTGTVGRNYGYTF	TGTGCCAGCAGCTTAGAACGTACCGGGACAGTCGGGAGAAACTATGGCTACACCTTC
NA	TRBV25-1	NA	TRBJ2-7	CASSDPGTFPSSYEQYF	TGTGCCAGCAGTGATCCCGGGACTTTCCCGAGCTCCTACGAGCAGTACTTC
NA	TRBV6-5	NA	TRBJ2-2	CASGGLGGELFF	TGTGCCTCCGGGGGATTGGGCGGGGAGCTGTTTTTT
NA	TRBV5-1	NA	TRBJ1-6	CASSLGGTLDSPLHF	TGCGCCAGCAGCTTGGGCGGGACGTTGGATTCACCCCTCCACTTT
few	TRBV5-1	NA	TRBJ2-2	CASSLVVGAGELFF	TGCGCCAGCAGCTTGGTAGTGGGCGCCGGGGAGCTGTTTTTT
NA	TRBV5-1	NA	TRBJ1-1	CASSFEGTEAFF	TGCGCCAGCAGCTTTGAGGGCACTGAAGCTTTCTTT
NA	TRBV11-2	TRBD1	TRBJ1-2	CASSPGTGDGYTF	TGTGCCAGCAGCCCGGGGACAGGGGATGGCTACACCTTC
NA	TRBV12-3/TRBV12-4	NA	TRBJ1-1	CASTQAAEAFF	TGTGCCAGCACCCAAGCGGCTGAAGCTTTCTTT
once	TRBV19	NA	TRBJ1-1	CASSPSGGQTEAFF	TGTGCCAGTAGTCCGTCCGGGGGGCAAACTGAAGCTTTCTTT
once	TRBV2	TRBD1	TRBJ1-2	CASSEQGDTYGYTF	TGTGCCAGCAGTGAACAGGGGGATACCTATGGCTACACCTTC
once	TRBV19	TRBD2	TRBJ2-5	CASSIETSGSETQYF	TGTGCCAGTAGTATAGAAACTAGCGGGAGTGAGACCCAGTACTTC
NA	TRBV28	TRBD1	TRBJ1-4	CASSEETGITEKLFF	TGTGCCAGCAGCGAGGAGACAGGGATTACTGAAAAACTGTTTTTT
NA	TRBV28	TRBD1	TRBJ1-4	CASSLRQGARGEKLFF	TGTGCCAGCAGTCTCCGACAGGGGGCGAGAGGTGAAAAACTGTTTTTT
once	TRBV25-1	NA	TRBJ1-2	CASSSFSAQGRYYGYTF	TGTGCCAGCAGCTCCTTTTCCGCGCAGGGCCGTTACTATGGCTACACCTTC
NA	TRBV7-8	NA	TRBJ2-7	CASSLGQAGRGKNEQYF	TGTGCCAGCAGCTTAGGCCAGGCGGGGAGGGGGAAGAACGAGCAGTACTTC
NA	TRBV6-5	TRBD1	TRBJ1-4	CASSYGLGQGNEKLFF	TGTGCCAGCAGTTATGGTTTGGGACAGGGTAATGAAAAACTGTTTTTT
NA	TRBV2	TRBD1	TRBJ2-7	CASKRGQGPPEQYF	TGTGCCAGCAAAAGAGGACAGGGTCCACCCGAGCAGTACTTC
NA	TRBV18	TRBD1	TRBJ1-1	CASSPLTGSEAEAFF	TGTGCCAGCTCACCCCTGACAGGGTCCGAAGCTGAAGCTTTCTTT